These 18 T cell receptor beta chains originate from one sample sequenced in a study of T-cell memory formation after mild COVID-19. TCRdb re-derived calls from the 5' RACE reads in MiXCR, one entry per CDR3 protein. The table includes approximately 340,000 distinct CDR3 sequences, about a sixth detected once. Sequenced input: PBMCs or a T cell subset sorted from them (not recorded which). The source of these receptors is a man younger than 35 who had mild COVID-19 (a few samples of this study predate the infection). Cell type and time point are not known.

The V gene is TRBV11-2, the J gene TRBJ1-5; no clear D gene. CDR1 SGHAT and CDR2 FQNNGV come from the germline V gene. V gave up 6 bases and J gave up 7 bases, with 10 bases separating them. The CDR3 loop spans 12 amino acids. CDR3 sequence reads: CASREGSQPQHF. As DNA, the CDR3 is TGTGCCAGCAGGGAAGGTAGCCAGCCCCAGCATTTT.

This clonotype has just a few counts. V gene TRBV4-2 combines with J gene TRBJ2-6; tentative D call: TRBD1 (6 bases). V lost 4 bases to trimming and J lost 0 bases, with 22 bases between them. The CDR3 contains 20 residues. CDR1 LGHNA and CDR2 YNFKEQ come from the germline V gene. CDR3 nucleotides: TGTGCCAGCAGCCCCCCCCCTCGTGCAGGGGTCACCTCTGGGGCCAACGTCCTGACTTTC. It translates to CASSPPPRAGVTSGANVLTF.

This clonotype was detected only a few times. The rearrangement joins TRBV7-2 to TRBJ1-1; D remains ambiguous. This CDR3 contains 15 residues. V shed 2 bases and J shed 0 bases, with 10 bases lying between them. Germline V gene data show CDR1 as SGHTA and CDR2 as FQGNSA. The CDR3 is CASSLLKGMNTEAFF. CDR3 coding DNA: TGTGCCAGCAGCTTATTGAAGGGAATGAACACTGAAGCTTTCTTT.

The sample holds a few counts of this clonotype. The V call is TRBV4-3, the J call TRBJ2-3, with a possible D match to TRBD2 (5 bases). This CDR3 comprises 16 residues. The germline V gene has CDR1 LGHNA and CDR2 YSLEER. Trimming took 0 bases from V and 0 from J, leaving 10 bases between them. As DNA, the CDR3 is TGCGCCAGCAGCCAAGATCGAGGGTCTAGCACAGATACGCAGTATTTT. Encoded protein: CASSQDRGSSTDTQYF.

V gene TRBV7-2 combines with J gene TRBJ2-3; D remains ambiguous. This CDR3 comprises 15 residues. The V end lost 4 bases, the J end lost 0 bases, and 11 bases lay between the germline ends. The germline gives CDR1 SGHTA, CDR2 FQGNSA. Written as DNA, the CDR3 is TGTGCCAGCAGCTCCCAGCGCGGCAGCACAGATACGCAGTATTTT. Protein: CASSSQRGSTDTQYF.

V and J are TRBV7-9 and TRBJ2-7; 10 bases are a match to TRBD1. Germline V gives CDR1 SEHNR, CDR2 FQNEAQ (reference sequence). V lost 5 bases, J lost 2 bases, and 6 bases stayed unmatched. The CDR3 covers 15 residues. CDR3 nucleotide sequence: TGTGCCAGCAGCCGCGCCGGGACAGGGGCCTACGAGCAGTACTTC. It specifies CASSRAGTGAYEQYF.

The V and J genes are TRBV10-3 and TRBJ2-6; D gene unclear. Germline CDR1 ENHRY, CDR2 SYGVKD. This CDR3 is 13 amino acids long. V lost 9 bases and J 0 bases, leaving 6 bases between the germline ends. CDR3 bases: TGTGCCATGCAGGACTCTGGGGCCAACGTCCTGACTTTC. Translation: CAMQDSGANVLTF.

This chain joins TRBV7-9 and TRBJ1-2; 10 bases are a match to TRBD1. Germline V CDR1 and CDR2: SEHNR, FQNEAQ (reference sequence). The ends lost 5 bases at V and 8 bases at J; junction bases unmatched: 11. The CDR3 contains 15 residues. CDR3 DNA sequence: TGTGCCAGCAGCCCTCCGGGACAGGGGTTTGGAGGCTACACCTTC. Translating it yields CASSPPGQGFGGYTF.

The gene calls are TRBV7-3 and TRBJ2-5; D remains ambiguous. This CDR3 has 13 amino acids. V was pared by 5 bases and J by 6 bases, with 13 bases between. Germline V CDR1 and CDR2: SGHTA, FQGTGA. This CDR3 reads CASSLTRTQTQYF. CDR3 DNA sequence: TGTGCCAGCAGCCTGACACGGACGCAGACCCAGTACTTC.

CDR3 coding DNA: TGTGCCAGCAGCTTCAACGGGGACCAAGAGACCCAGTACTTC. It codes for CASSFNGDQETQYF. This chain connects TRBV7-3 to TRBJ2-5; tentatively, D is TRBD2 (5 bases). V was clipped by 3 bases and J by 0 bases, with 8 bases between them. Per germline, CDR1 SGHTA and CDR2 FQGTGA. This CDR3 is 14 amino acids long.

As DNA, the CDR3 is TGCGCCAGCAGCCTGACATGGTCCACTGAAGCTTTCTTT. Amino acid sequence: CASSLTWSTEAFF. The V and J genes are TRBV5-1 and TRBJ1-1; D remains ambiguous. Trimming shortened V by 4 bases and J by 4 bases, and 11 bases separated the two germline ends. Germline V gene data show CDR1 as SGHRS and CDR2 as YFSETQ. The CDR3 spans 13 residues.

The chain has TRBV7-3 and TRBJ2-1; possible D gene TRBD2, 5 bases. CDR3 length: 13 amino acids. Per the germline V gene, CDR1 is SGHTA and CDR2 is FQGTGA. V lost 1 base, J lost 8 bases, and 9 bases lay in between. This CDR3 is CASSLSPSYEQFF. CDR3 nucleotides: TGTGCCAGCAGCTTAAGTCCTAGCTATGAGCAGTTCTTC. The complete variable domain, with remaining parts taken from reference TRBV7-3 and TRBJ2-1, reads GAGVSQTPSNKVTEKGKYVELRCDPISGHTALYWYRQSLGQGPEFLIYFQGTGAADDSGLPNDRFFAVRPEGSVSTLKIQRTERGDSAVYLCASSLSPSYEQFFGPGTRLTVL.

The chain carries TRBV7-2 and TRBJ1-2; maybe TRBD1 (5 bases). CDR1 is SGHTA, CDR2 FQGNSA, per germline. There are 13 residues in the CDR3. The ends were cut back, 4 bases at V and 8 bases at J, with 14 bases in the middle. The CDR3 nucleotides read TGTGCCAGCAGCTCAAGGGTGGGGGGAGGCTACACCTTC. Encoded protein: CASSSRVGGGYTF.

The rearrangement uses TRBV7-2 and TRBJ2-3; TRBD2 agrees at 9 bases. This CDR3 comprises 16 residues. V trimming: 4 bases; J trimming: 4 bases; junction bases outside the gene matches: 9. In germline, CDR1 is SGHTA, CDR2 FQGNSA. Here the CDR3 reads CASSSRLAELSDTQYF. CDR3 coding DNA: TGTGCCAGCAGCTCCCGACTAGCGGAACTTTCAGATACGCAGTATTTT. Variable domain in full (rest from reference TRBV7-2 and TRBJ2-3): GAGVSQSPSNKVTEKGKDVELRCDPISGHTALYWYRQSLGQGLEFLIYFQGNSAPDKSGLPSDRFSAERTGGSVSTLTIQRTQQEDSAVYLCASSSRLAELSDTQYFGPGTRLTVL.

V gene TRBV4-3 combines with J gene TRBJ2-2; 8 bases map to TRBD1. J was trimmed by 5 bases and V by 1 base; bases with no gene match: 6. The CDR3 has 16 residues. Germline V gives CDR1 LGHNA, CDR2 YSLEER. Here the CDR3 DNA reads TGCGCCAGCAGCCAAGCGAACAGGGGGTCGACCGGGGAGCTGTTTTTT. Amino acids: CASSQANRGSTGELFF.

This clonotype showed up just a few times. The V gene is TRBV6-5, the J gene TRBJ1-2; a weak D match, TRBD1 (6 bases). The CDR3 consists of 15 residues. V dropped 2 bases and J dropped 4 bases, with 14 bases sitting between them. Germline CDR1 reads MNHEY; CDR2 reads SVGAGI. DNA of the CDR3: TGTGCCAGCAGTTACATGGAGGGGGAGAGCTATGGCTACACCTTC. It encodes CASSYMEGESYGYTF.

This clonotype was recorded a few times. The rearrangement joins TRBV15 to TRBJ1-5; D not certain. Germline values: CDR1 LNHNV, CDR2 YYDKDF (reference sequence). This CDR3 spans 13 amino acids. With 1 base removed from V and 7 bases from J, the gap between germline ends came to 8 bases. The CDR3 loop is CATSRGGRQPQHF. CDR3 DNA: TGTGCCACCAGCAGAGGAGGGCGGCAGCCCCAGCATTTT. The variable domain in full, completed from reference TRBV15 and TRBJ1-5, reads DAMVIQNPRYQVTQFGKPVTLSCSQTLNHNVMYWYQQKSSQAPKLLFHYYDKDFNNEADTPDNFQSRRPNTSFCFLDIRSPGLGDTAMYLCATSRGGRQPQHFGDGTRLSIL.

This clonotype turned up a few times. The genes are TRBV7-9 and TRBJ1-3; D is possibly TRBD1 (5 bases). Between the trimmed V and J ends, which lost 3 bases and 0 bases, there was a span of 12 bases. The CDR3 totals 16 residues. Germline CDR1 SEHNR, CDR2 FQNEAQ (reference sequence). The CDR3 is CASSFWDPGSGNTIYF. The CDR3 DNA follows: TGTGCCAGCAGCTTCTGGGACCCGGGCTCTGGAAACACCATATATTTT.